The TCR beta chain described here comes from a study of blood T cell repertoires in COVID-19. Study overall: From T cells, B-cell-depleted T cells, or PBMCs came the material, which was cDNA or gDNA.

Unmatched junction bases numbered 3, after V lost 5 bases and J lost 10 bases. The CDR3 is made up of 12 amino acids. CDR1 and CDR2 (germline): SEHNR, FQNEAQ (reference sequence). As handled by the study authors: Amplification from reference gene primers served as the basis for estimated nucleated cell counts. Data came from immunoSEQ multiplex PCR; TCRdb stores just in-frame clones and leaves some out. V and J calls and clone size are as listed in that table; D and trimming were resolved from the DNA. The sample records about 370,000 clones, more than 80% being singletons. Enrolled through a virtual design, the participants were between roughly 18 and 90 years of age and came from about two dozen US areas. In assigning cohorts, the study relied on participant-reported clinical history.

The J gene is TRBJ2-1, the V gene TRBV7-9; 9 nucleotides align to TRBD1. The receptor's source is a young man who had recovered from COVID-19. The sequenced sample was PBMCs or T cells enriched from blood (not recorded which). The CDR3 protein is CASSLGTGEQFF. The CDR3 region has the DNA TGTGCCAGCAGCCTGGGGACAGGGGAGCAGTTCTTC. Filled out from reference TRBV7-9 and TRBJ2-1, the complete variable domain reads DTGVSQNPRHKITKRGQNVTFRCDPISEHNRLYWYRQTLGQGPEFLTYFQNEAQLEKSRLLSDRFSAERPKGSFSTLEIQRTEQGDSAMYLCASSLGTGEQFFGPGTRLTVL.